This T cell receptor (beta chain) emerged from a study of blood T cell repertoires in COVID-19. In the source study's methods: Reference gene primer amplification yielded estimated nucleated cell counts. Here immunoSEQ multiplex PCR was the method, and the copy in TCRdb shows in-frame clones only, minus some. The V and J calls and clone size were taken over from that table, and D and trimming were inferred from the DNA. The sample lists more than 350,000 clones; just under 90% were seen once. The V end was cut by 3 bases, the J end by 1 base, with 6 bases between. Per germline, CDR1 SGHTA and CDR2 FQGTGA. CDR3 length: 13 amino acids.

The clonotype was recovered from a woman aged 45-65 years who had recovered from COVID-19. J is TRBJ1-1 and V is TRBV7-3; unclear D gene. Sequences were obtained from PBMCs or T cells enriched from blood (not recorded which). The CDR3 coding sequence is TGTGCCAGCAGCTTCCACGGGAACACTGAAGCTTTCTTT. It specifies CASSFHGNTEAFF.